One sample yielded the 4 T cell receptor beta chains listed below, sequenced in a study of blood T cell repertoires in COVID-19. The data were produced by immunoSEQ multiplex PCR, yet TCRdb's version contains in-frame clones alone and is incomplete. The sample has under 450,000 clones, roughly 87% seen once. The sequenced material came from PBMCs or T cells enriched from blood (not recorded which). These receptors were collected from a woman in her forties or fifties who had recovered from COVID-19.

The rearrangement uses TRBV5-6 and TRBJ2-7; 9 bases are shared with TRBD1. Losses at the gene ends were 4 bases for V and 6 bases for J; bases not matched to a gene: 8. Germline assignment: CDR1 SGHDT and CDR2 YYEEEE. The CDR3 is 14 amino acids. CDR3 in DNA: TGTGCCAGCAGCCGTCCCGGGACAGGGATCGAGCAGTACTTC. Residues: CASSRPGTGIEQYF.

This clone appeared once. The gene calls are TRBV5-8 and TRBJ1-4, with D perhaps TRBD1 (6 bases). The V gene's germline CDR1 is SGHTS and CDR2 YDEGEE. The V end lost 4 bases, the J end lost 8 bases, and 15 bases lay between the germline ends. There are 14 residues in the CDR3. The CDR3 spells CASSQGQKNEKLFF. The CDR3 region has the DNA TGTGCCAGCAGCCAAGGACAGAAGAACGAAAAACTGTTTTTT.

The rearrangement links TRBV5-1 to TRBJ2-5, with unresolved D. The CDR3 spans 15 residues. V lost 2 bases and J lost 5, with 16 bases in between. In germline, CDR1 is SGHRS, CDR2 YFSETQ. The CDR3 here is CASSLASRSHETQYF. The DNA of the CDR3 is TGCGCCAGCAGCTTAGCGAGCCGTTCCCACGAGACCCAGTACTTC.

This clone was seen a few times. In DNA form, the CDR3 reads TGTGCCAGCAGCTTTGCCGGCGGTAACTATGGCTACACCTTC. It yields the protein CASSFAGGNYGYTF. The V call is TRBV7-2, the J call TRBJ1-2, with D uncertain. The CDR3 spans 14 residues. The germline CDR1 and CDR2 sequences are SGHTA and FQGNSA. Trimming took 3 bases from V and 1 from J, leaving 9 bases between them.